This TCR beta chain was observed in a study of response to subunit inactivated influenza vaccine. Germline V gene lookup returns CDR1 SGHVS and CDR2 FQNEAQ. The germline V and J ends were trimmed by 0 bases and 0 bases, with 2 bases remaining between them. This CDR3 spans 13 amino acids. General observations from the study: New T cells are recruited in small numbers by each seasonal influenza vaccination, according to the authors' suggestion.

TCRdb re-called the RT-PCR reads with MiXCR, one entry per CDR3 protein. Here the sample spans some 500,000 distinct CDR3 sequences, more than 15% being singletons. This clonotype was picked up a small number of times. Its antigen is as yet unknown. The receptor's source is a man between 50 and 69 years old who received an inactivated influenza vaccine. The chain recombines TRBV7-8 with TRBJ2-5; D is ambiguous. The source material was CD4+ T cells sorted from PBMCs, sampled about 24 months after vaccination. The CDR3 DNA reads TGTGCCAGCAGCTTAGCCAACCAAGAGACCCAGTACTTC. Protein: CASSLANQETQYF.